This T cell receptor (beta chain) was recovered during a study of blood T cells in healthy people across ages. Study-level results: CMV status of donors was unknown, possibly confounding expanded clonotype changes.

Remarks on this clonotype: Its antigen remains unknown.

Through a sample-barcoded 5' primer and a J-beta primer mix, a second PCR was run for 7 to 11 cycles. TCRdb re-called the 5' RACE reads through MiXCR, storing one row per CDR3 protein. The data show roughly 1.6 million distinct CDR3 sequences, almost 35% seen once. The CDR3 runs to 11 residues. V lost 6 bases, J lost 5 bases, and 10 bases lay in between. Germline lookup yields CDR1 DFQATT and CDR2 SNEGSKA (reference sequence). This sequence joins TRBV20-1 and TRBJ1-2, with D uncertain. The receptor was isolated from a woman in her thirties in good health. Sequencing was done on a sample of blood. The CDR3 bases are TGCAGTGCCCGAAGGTTGTATGGCTACACCTTC. Encoded protein: CSARRLYGYTF.